The rows below give T cell receptor beta chains drawn from one sample of a study of CD8+ T cells in alopecia areata. This table comes from immunoSEQ multiplex PCR, and its TCRdb copy is limited to in-frame clones, with some not included. The table lists 150,000 to 250,000 clones, 45% to 75% of them singletons. The material sequenced was CD4+ T cells sorted from blood, taken at week 4, from a patient treated with tofacitinib. The receptor set was obtained from a human donor with alopecia areata. The CDR3 runs from the conserved cysteine through the conserved F or W. D genes are given only for firm matches. Size is stated for part of the rows, as once, few or many counts, or as a class when the clone is expanded.

v_gene: TRBV7-9
d_gene: -
j_gene: TRBJ2-5
abundance: -
CDR3nt: TGTGCCAGCAGTACTGGGGGCTCAAGGGAGACCCAGTACTTC
CDR3aa: CASSTGGSRETQYF

v_gene: TRBV5-1
d_gene: -
j_gene: TRBJ1-2
abundance: -
CDR3nt: TGCGCCAGCAGCATGGACAGCACCTATGGCTACACCTTC
CDR3aa: CASSMDSTYGYTF

v_gene: TRBV29-1
d_gene: -
j_gene: TRBJ1-1
abundance: -
CDR3nt: TGCAGCGTTCTCAGGGGACTTTCGAACACTGAAGCTTTCTTT
CDR3aa: CSVLRGLSNTEAFF

v_gene: TRBV29-1
d_gene: TRBD2
j_gene: TRBJ2-2
abundance: once
CDR3nt: TGCAGCGTTCTTAGCGGGGGGCCCGGGGAGCTGTTTTTT
CDR3aa: CSVLSGGPGELFF

v_gene: TRBV5-1
d_gene: -
j_gene: TRBJ2-5
abundance: once
CDR3nt: TGCGCCAGCAGCTTGGTGGGCGGGCTGGACGGGACCCAGTACTTC
CDR3aa: CASSLVGGLDGTQYF

v_gene: TRBV6-5
d_gene: -
j_gene: TRBJ1-2
abundance: -
CDR3nt: TGTGCCAGCAGTTACAGGACGCCGTCCTATGGCTACACCTTC
CDR3aa: CASSYRTPSYGYTF

v_gene: TRBV28
d_gene: -
j_gene: TRBJ2-1
abundance: few
CDR3nt: TGTGCCAGCAGGAGGGTTAGCGGAGGATACAATGAGCAGTTCTTC
CDR3aa: CASRRVSGGYNEQFF

v_gene: TRBV5-1
d_gene: -
j_gene: TRBJ2-5
abundance: -
CDR3nt: TGCGCCAGCAGCTTGGTTTGGGGGACTGCCCAAGAGACCCAGTACTTC
CDR3aa: CASSLVWGTAQETQYF

v_gene: TRBV7-7
d_gene: -
j_gene: TRBJ1-1
abundance: -
CDR3nt: TGTGCTAGCAGCTCTCAGGAGGGGACTGAAGCTTTCTTT
CDR3aa: CASSSQEGTEAFF

v_gene: TRBV5-1
d_gene: TRBD1
j_gene: TRBJ2-7
abundance: -
CDR3nt: TGCGCCAGCAGCGCTTGGCCTCAGGGGGATTACGAGCAGTACTTC
CDR3aa: CASSAWPQGDYEQYF

v_gene: TRBV29-1
d_gene: -
j_gene: TRBJ1-4
abundance: -
CDR3nt: TGCAGCGGTATTAGTACAGGGCACACTAATGAAAAACTGTTTTTT
CDR3aa: CSGISTGHTNEKLFF

v_gene: TRBV5-1
d_gene: -
j_gene: TRBJ2-7
abundance: -
CDR3nt: TGCGCCAGCAGCTTGGCTTTGGGGGAAGCCTACGAGCAGTACTTC
CDR3aa: CASSLALGEAYEQYF

v_gene: TRBV2
d_gene: -
j_gene: TRBJ1-5
abundance: -
CDR3nt: TGTGCCAGCAGTGGGGGCAGGGAGGTTCAGCCCCAGCATTTT
CDR3aa: CASSGGREVQPQHF

v_gene: TRBV29-1
d_gene: -
j_gene: TRBJ1-1
abundance: -
CDR3nt: TGCAGCGTTCTTGCAGGGACGAACACTGAAGCTTTCTTT
CDR3aa: CSVLAGTNTEAFF

v_gene: TRBV6-6
d_gene: -
j_gene: TRBJ2-7
abundance: -
CDR3nt: TGTGCCAGCCATCTACAGGCCTTCTACGAGCAGTACTTC
CDR3aa: CASHLQAFYEQYF

v_gene: TRBV27
d_gene: -
j_gene: TRBJ1-1
abundance: -
CDR3nt: TGTGCCACCTCCCCCATCCGTGGGGGTAGGGCTGAAGCTTTCTTT
CDR3aa: CATSPIRGGRAEAFF

v_gene: TRBV29-1
d_gene: -
j_gene: TRBJ2-7
abundance: -
CDR3nt: TGCAGCGTTGCCAGGACGGGGGTCGCGGGCGAGCAGTACTTC
CDR3aa: CSVARTGVAGEQYF

v_gene: TRBV30
d_gene: -
j_gene: TRBJ1-5
abundance: -
CDR3nt: TGTGCCTGGGACCTTAAAGGGAATCAGCCCCAGCATTTT
CDR3aa: CAWDLKGNQPQHF

v_gene: TRBV6-5
d_gene: TRBD1
j_gene: TRBJ2-3
abundance: -
CDR3nt: TGTGCCAGCACCGCCGGGACAGGGGGAATCCCGCAGTATTTT
CDR3aa: CASTAGTGGIPQYF

v_gene: TRBV9
d_gene: TRBD2
j_gene: TRBJ2-5
abundance: -
CDR3nt: TGTGCCAGCAGCCCAGGGACTAACCAAGAGACCCAGTACTTC
CDR3aa: CASSPGTNQETQYF

v_gene: TRBV5-6
d_gene: TRBD1
j_gene: TRBJ2-2
abundance: -
CDR3nt: TGTGCCAGCAGCTTTCGGACAGGCAATGGGGAGCTGTTTTTT
CDR3aa: CASSFRTGNGELFF

v_gene: TRBV30
d_gene: -
j_gene: TRBJ1-2
abundance: -
CDR3nt: TGTGCCTGGAAAAGGAACTATGGCTACACCTTC
CDR3aa: CAWKRNYGYTF